This TCR beta chain was found in a study of blood T cell repertoires in COVID-19 (dated by TCRdb to about 2020). Background for the entire study: Samples from collaborators originated in the United States, Italy and Spain and spanned both the acute and convalescent phases of COVID-19. The prospective study material was composed of cDNA or gDNA derived from T cells, B-cell-depleted T cells, or PBMCs. Subjects who had been exposed to COVID-19, were actively infected with it, or had recovered from it provided the deeply sampled blood TCRbeta repertoires that made up the dataset. The repertoires were released in a freely available public database intended as a resource for research on the immune response to SARS-CoV-2. The samples were drawn from the first 160 participants of the ongoing ImmuneRACE study and from 950 to 1,500 subjects provided by 6 global collaborators. The sample metadata nearly always contained a de-identified subject ID, COVID-19 status, age in years and sex. HLA class I and class II types, where available, came from metadata supplied by the sample provider rather than from assay-based typing. The paper's findings and limits, for the study overall: The quantity of clinical and demographic metadata differed by source and by participant and was supplied without curation.

Each collaborating institution followed its own protocols to collect whole blood in K2EDTA tubes. For TCRbeta analysis, collaborators shipped samples as frozen whole blood, isolated PBMCs, or DNA extracted from either of those sample types. TCRbeta CDR3 regions were amplified from genomic DNA by means of the immunoSEQ Assay, a bias-controlled multiplex PCR. The original methods were these. Nucleated cell counts per sample were estimated from amplification of reference gene primers within the assay. To quantify the absolute abundance of each unique TCRbeta CDR3 rearrangement, sequence reads were collapsed and filtered. Productive Simpson clonality was computed per sample as the square root of Simpson's diversity index over productive rearrangements. Sourced from immuneACCESS, this table was stored by TCRdb with only in-frame sequences that have V and J called. A share of the clones is absent; for the studies checked, an unresolved V gene accounts for under half, and the remainder has no known explanation. Clonal size and the V and J genes are those of that table, whereas D and trimming came from the DNA. This sample is represented by about 27,000 clones; 84% of them were singletons. Roughly 46% of the sample is in the top ten clones.

Comment on this clone: Its target antigen remains unknown. Base qualities were left out, and no much larger clone turns up one base away.

The germline V gene (reference sequence) supplies CDR1 SEHNR and CDR2 FQNEAQ. Inclusive of the bounding cysteine and phenylalanine, the CDR3 is 14 residues long. Left in the record is the CDR3 DNA by itself, 42 bases read in frame from the first base. The germline V and J ends show losses of 2 bases and 4 bases respectively, and no gene match explains 4 bases of the junction. The sequence derives from a woman of 80 years or more with acute or convalescent COVID-19. Sequenced material: peripheral blood. The chain is encoded by TRBV7-9 joined to TRBJ2-5, and TRBD1 matches 7 of the central bases. The CDR3 reads CASSLRAGGETQYF. The DNA sequence is given as TGTGCCAGCAGCTTAAGGGCAGGGGGAGAGACCCAGTACTTC.